Listed here are 25 T cell receptor beta chains from one sample, sequenced in a study of cytomegalovirus exposure and HLA in healthy donors. 60 Vbeta and 13 Jbeta primers were used in PCR. Profiled with immunoSEQ multiplex PCR; TCRdb holds only in-frame clones, not every one. Reported are fewer than 100,000 clones; the ten largest clones contain under 1.5%. The sequenced sample consisted of PBMCs. The receptors come from a woman aged 60 to 75 in good health and CMV-seronegative.

The chain couples TRBV20-1 to TRBJ2-7; tentatively, D is TRBD2 (5 bases). The V end lost 5 bases, the J end lost 1 base, and 6 bases lay between the germline ends. The CDR3 has 11 amino acids. CDR1 is DFQATT and CDR2 is SNEGSKA in the germline V gene (reference sequence). CDR3 DNA sequence: TGCAGTGCTGCGGGTTCCTACGAGCAGTACTTC. It specifies CSAAGSYEQYF.

The V gene is TRBV30, the J gene TRBJ1-2; a possible D gene is TRBD1 (5 bases). Germline V lookup: CDR1 GTSNPN, CDR2 SVGIG (reference sequence). Trimming took off 0 bases at V and 3 bases at J, with 11 bases between the two ends. The CDR3 covers 14 residues. CDR3 sequence (DNA): TGTGCCTGGAGTGTACAGATCAGGGACTATGGCTACACCTTC. Protein: CAWSVQIRDYGYTF.

The chain links TRBV7-9 to TRBJ1-1; possibly TRBD1 for D (5 bases). Germline CDR1 reads SEHNR; CDR2 reads FQNEAQ (reference sequence). The CDR3 spans 17 residues. Trimming stripped 3 bases from V and 0 bases from J, with 17 bases between. CDR3 region: CASSFSPDSSMNTEAFF. CDR3 in DNA: TGTGCCAGCAGCTTTAGTCCCGACAGTTCCATGAACACTGAAGCTTTCTTT.

This chain links TRBV6-1 with TRBJ2-5; unclear D gene. The J call is doubtful: the DNA matches TRBJ2-7 better. The CDR3 consists of 13 residues. Looked up from germline, CDR1 is MNHNS and CDR2 is SASEGT. For the CDR3, the DNA is TGTGCCAGCAGTGAAGCGCTGGGCCGCGAGCAGTACTTC. Translated, it gives CASSEALGREQYF.

This chain connects TRBV29-1 to TRBJ1-4; no reliable D call. Trimming shortened V by 3 bases and J by 8 bases, and 13 bases separated the two germline ends. There are 13 residues in the CDR3. Germline assignment: CDR1 SQVTM and CDR2 ANQGSEA. The CDR3 bases are TGCAGCGTTGACCCCCTAGTTGGGGAAAAACTGTTTTTT. This sequence encodes CSVDPLVGEKLFF.

The chain links TRBV6-6 to TRBJ2-7, with a tentative D call TRBD1 (5 bases). Germline loops: CDR1 MNHNY, CDR2 SVGAGI (reference sequence). V was shortened by 10 bases and J by 5 bases, with 15 bases between the two germline ends. The CDR3 length is 12 residues. The CDR3 coding sequence is TGTGCCATCTTGGGGCCGAGAGACGAGCAGTACTTC. The encoded protein is CAILGPRDEQYF.

This sequence joins TRBV6-5 and TRBJ2-7, with D perhaps TRBD2 (5 bases). This CDR3 comprises 15 residues. Trimming left V 5 bases short and J 0 bases short, with 14 bases between. The germline V gene encodes CDR1 MNHEY and CDR2 SVGAGI. The CDR3 here is CASSAGPGSSYEQYF. CDR3 nucleotide sequence: TGTGCCAGCAGTGCCGGGCCGGGGAGCTCCTACGAGCAGTACTTC.

This chain uses TRBV29-1 with TRBJ2-7; 7 bases match TRBD1. The CDR3 totals 14 residues. After removal of 7 bases from V and 5 bases from J, the junction contained 14 bases not matched to a gene. The germline V gene has CDR1 SQVTM and CDR2 ANQGSEA. The CDR3 is CSASSQGRGNEQYF. CDR3 DNA sequence: TGCAGCGCTTCCTCACAGGGCAGGGGGAACGAGCAGTACTTC.

The rearrangement uses TRBV28 and TRBJ2-2; D remains ambiguous. Germline lookup yields CDR1 MDHEN and CDR2 SYDVKM. This CDR3 is built from 15 residues. Trimming pared 3 bases from V and 1 base from J, leaving 9 bases between. The CDR3 loop reads CASSLRQMNTGELFF. DNA of the CDR3: TGTGCCAGCAGTTTGCGGCAGATGAACACCGGGGAGCTGTTTTTT.

The J gene is TRBJ2-1, the V gene TRBV5-8, with a tentative D call TRBD1 (6 bases). CDR3 length: 15 residues. Trimming cost V 2 bases and J 1 base, with 10 bases left between them. Per the germline V gene, CDR1 is SGHTS and CDR2 is YDEGEE. CDR3 coding DNA: TGTGCCAGCAGCTTCGGTCAGGGGTCCTACAATGAGCAGTTCTTC. Protein product: CASSFGQGSYNEQFF.

The genes are TRBV6-6 and TRBJ2-1; the match to TRBD2 covers 10 bases. After removal of 2 bases from V and 9 bases from J, the junction contained 7 bases not matched to a gene. The CDR3 consists of 15 residues. Germline V lookup: CDR1 MNHNY, CDR2 SVGAGI (reference sequence). Here the CDR3 DNA reads TGTGCCAGCAGTTACCAGCGGGAGGGCCAACTTGAGCAGTTCTTC. This codes for CASSYQREGQLEQFF.

The chain combines TRBV5-1 with TRBJ2-5, with 8 bases aligning to TRBD1. J lost 1 base, V lost 4 bases, and 12 bases had no gene match. Germline V gene lookup returns CDR1 SGHRS and CDR2 YFSETQ. CDR3 length: 17 residues. For the CDR3, the DNA is TGCGCCAGCAGCCCCGGACAGGGTACGGGGCTCCAAGAGACCCAGTACTTC. Translation gives CASSPGQGTGLQETQYF.

The chain recombines TRBV18 with TRBJ1-6; 7 bases are shared with TRBD1. V lost 3 bases and J lost 10; bases outside the gene matches: 9. CDR3 length: 15 residues. Germline V gene lookup returns CDR1 KGHSH and CDR2 LQKENI. The DNA of the CDR3 is TGTGCCAGCTCACCGAGACAGGGAGAGGACTCACCCCTCCACTTT. This gives the protein CASSPRQGEDSPLHF.

The rearrangement links TRBV7-8 to TRBJ1-2; TRBD1 might be the D (5 bases). The CDR3 extends over 16 amino acids. Looked up from germline, CDR1 is SGHVS and CDR2 is FQNEAQ. Trimming removed 0 bases at V and 0 bases at J, with 11 bases between. In DNA form, the CDR3 reads TGTGCCAGCAGCTTAGCGGGGCAGCACTCTAACTATGGCTACACCTTC. Translation gives CASSLAGQHSNYGYTF. Looking up the rest from reference TRBV7-8 and TRBJ1-2 gives the full variable domain: GAGVSQSPRYKVAKRGQDVALRCDPISGHVSLFWYQQALGQGPEFLTYFQNEAQLDKSGLPSDRFFAERPEGSVSTLKIQRTQQEDSAVYLCASSLAGQHSNYGYTFGSGTRLTVV.

The chain combines TRBV5-8 with TRBJ2-1; 12 nucleotides line up with TRBD2. This CDR3 has 16 residues. Germline values: CDR1 SGHTS, CDR2 YDEGEE. V lost 2 bases to trimming and J lost 9 bases; unmatched junction nucleotides: 9. This CDR3 reads CASSLSTSGSSSEQFF. The CDR3 DNA follows: TGTGCCAGCAGCTTATCGACTAGCGGGAGTTCGAGTGAGCAGTTCTTC.

V gene TRBV14 combines with J gene TRBJ2-3, with D perhaps matching TRBD1 (6 bases). The V and J ends lost 7 bases and 1 base respectively, with 9 bases between them. The CDR3 loop spans 13 amino acids. CDR1 and CDR2 (germline): SGHDN, FVKESK. CDR3 in DNA: TGTGCCAGCAACAGGGAACGCACAGATACGCAGTATTTT. Residues: CASNRERTDTQYF.

V usage is TRBV7-8 and J usage is TRBJ1-5; 7 positions match TRBD1. Germline CDR1 and CDR2: SGHVS and FQNEAQ. The CDR3 runs 15 residues. The junction had 12 bases not matched to a gene; V was cut back by 7 bases and J by 6 bases. CDR3 DNA sequence: TGTGCCAGCACCCCGACAGGGAGGATCGGTCAGCCCCAGCATTTT. It yields the protein CASTPTGRIGQPQHF. The full variable domain, in which reference TRBV7-8 and TRBJ1-5 provide the parts outside the CDR3, is GAGVSQSPRYKVAKRGQDVALRCDPISGHVSLFWYQQALGQGPEFLTYFQNEAQLDKSGLPSDRFFAERPEGSVSTLKIQRTQQEDSAVYLCASTPTGRIGQPQHFGDGTRLSIL.

The chain uses TRBV28 and TRBJ1-4, with 8 nucleotides matching TRBD1. CDR1 and CDR2 (germline): MDHEN, SYDVKM. V dropped 5 bases and J dropped 8; count of bases not matched to a gene: 10. This CDR3 is built from 15 residues. Here the CDR3 DNA reads TGTGCCAGCAGTCCAGGACAGGGAGGGAAGGAAAAACTGTTTTTT. Protein: CASSPGQGGKEKLFF. Using reference TRBV28 and TRBJ1-4 for the parts outside the CDR3, the full variable domain is DVKVTQSSRYLVKRTGEKVFLECVQDMDHENMFWYRQDPGLGLRLIYFSYDVKMKEKGDIPEGYSVSREKKERFSLILESASTNQTSMYLCASSPGQGGKEKLFFGSGTQLSVL.

The rearrangement uses TRBV6-5 and TRBJ2-7; 7 bases line up with TRBD2. The CDR3 runs 15 residues. V gave up 9 bases and J gave up 4 bases; unmatched junction bases: 15. From germline, CDR1 is MNHEY and CDR2 SVGAGI. The DNA of the CDR3 is TGTGCCAGTCGGGTAAGCGGTGCGGGAGATTACGAGCAGTACTTC. Protein sequence: CASRVSGAGDYEQYF.

V is TRBV28 and J is TRBJ2-1, with D possibly TRBD2 on 7 matching bases. The germline CDR1 and CDR2 sequences are MDHEN and SYDVKM. The V end lost 8 bases, the J end lost 6 bases, and 17 bases lay between the germline ends. CDR3 length: 14 amino acids. CDR3 sequence (DNA): TGTGCCAGCGGGAGAGGGGGGGTAAGCAATGAGCAGTTCTTC. This gives the protein CASGRGGVSNEQFF.

V is TRBV19 and J is TRBJ2-7; 9 positions agree with TRBD1. The CDR3 is 15 amino acids. Germline loops: CDR1 LNHDA, CDR2 SQIVND (reference sequence). V dropped 6 bases and J dropped 5; count of bases not matched to a gene: 11. In nucleotides, the CDR3 is TGTGCCAGTAGCAAACTGGGGACAGGGCTGAACGAGCAGTACTTC. Protein product: CASSKLGTGLNEQYF.

V and J are TRBV11-2 and TRBJ2-3, with 7 bases aligning to TRBD1. Germline CDR1 and CDR2: SGHAT and FQNNGV. V trimming: 6 bases; J trimming: 1 base; junction bases outside the gene matches: 10. The CDR3 contains 16 residues. The CDR3 DNA is TGTGCCAGCAGACGTACAGGGGTTTCAGGCACAGATACGCAGTATTTT. It codes for CASRRTGVSGTDTQYF.

V is TRBV19 and J is TRBJ2-7; a weak D match, TRBD1 (6 bases). Looked up from germline, CDR1 is LNHDA and CDR2 is SQIVND (reference sequence). The CDR3 extends over 14 amino acids. Trimming took off 3 bases at V and 7 bases at J, with 16 bases between the two ends. The CDR3 DNA is TGTGCCAGTAGTATCGAGGGGGATTCCTTGGAGCAGTACTTC. Translation: CASSIEGDSLEQYF.

The CDR3 DNA follows: TGTGCCAGCAGCCCACAAAACACTGAAGCTTTCTTT. Translating it yields CASSPQNTEAFF. The chain is built from TRBV7-2 and TRBJ1-1; D is undetermined. V lost 5 bases to trimming and J lost 2 bases, with 6 bases between them. The CDR3 sequence is 12 residues long. Germline V lookup: CDR1 SGHTA, CDR2 FQGNSA.

The V call is TRBV28, the J call TRBJ1-4; D is ambiguous. Trimming took off 1 base at V and 7 bases at J, with 13 bases between the two ends. The CDR3 spans 15 residues. CDR1 and CDR2 from the germline V gene are MDHEN and SYDVKM. The CDR3 coding sequence is TGTGCCAGCAGTTTATCCTCCCGGGTCCGTGAAAAACTGTTTTTT. This sequence encodes CASSLSSRVREKLFF.